This TCR beta chain was profiled in a study of metastatic and nonmetastatic thyroid tumors. On the study more broadly: Where malignant and benign thyroid patients were concerned, repertoires were compared across blood and tumor or nodule tissue.

The CDR3 loop spans 12 amino acids. Germline CDR1 and CDR2: GTSNPN and SVGIG (reference sequence). V was shortened by 3 bases and J by 5 bases, with 10 bases between the two germline ends. Study results and caveats: Compared with benign nodules, malignant thyroid tumors were reported to have significantly higher TCR beta diversity in both blood and tumor.

Concerning this clone itself: Antigen specificity is unknown.

Original processing notes: Across clinicopathological groups, CDR3 differences served as the basis for building a distant-metastasis classifier for papillary thyroid cancer. TCRdb reanalyzed the PCR reads with MiXCR. The V and J calls follow TCRdb's processing rather than the paper's. The sample shows tens of thousands of clones, approximately 15% of them seen only once. No patient had received any treatment before thyroid surgery. This rearrangement joins TRBV30 to TRBJ1-1, with D unresolved. The receptor's source is a male donor with papillary thyroid cancer or a benign thyroid nodule (not recorded which). Some clones in this sample may be carry-over from other donors' samples. The sequenced material came from blood. The CDR3 here is CAWSCRETEAFF. The CDR3 nucleotides are TGTGCCTGGAGCTGTAGGGAGACTGAAGCTTTCTTT.